This T cell receptor (beta chain) is from a study of shared clonotypes between healthy human individuals. Whole-study results and caveats: Collection of samples was limited to blood; tissue repertoires likely differ.

CD45RO-negative, CCR7-positively selected cells formed the naive CD8 fraction, excluding terminally differentiated effector memory CD45RA+ cells. This table comes from immunoSEQ multiplex PCR, and its TCRdb copy is limited to in-frame clones, with some not included. This table holds more than 550,000 clones, about 90% found once. Concerning this clone itself: Antigen: not known.

Trimming at V came to 2 bases and at J to 4 bases, leaving 9 bases not matched to a gene. In germline, CDR1 is SGHDN, CDR2 FVKESK. CDR3 size: 16 residues. The origin of this receptor is a man aged 25 to 45 in good health. Sequencing was carried out using naive CD8+ T cells sorted from blood. The chain combines TRBV14 with TRBJ2-5, with 8 nucleotides matching TRBD1. DNA of the CDR3: TGTGCCAGCAGCCAAAGTGCAGGGGGCGAAAGAGAGACCCAGTACTTC. Its translation is CASSQSAGGERETQYF.